This TCR beta chain was sequenced during a study of cytomegalovirus exposure and HLA in healthy donors. As regards this clone: What it recognizes is unknown.

Healthy bone marrow donors made up the donors. Findings and caveats of the study: With later analysis, a missense DCLRE1C variant became linked to TCR beta V- and J-gene trimming. Most observed TCR sequences were rare, whereas some public TCRs were detected in many donors.

A multiplex PCR was run with 60 Vbeta primers and 13 Jbeta primers. The data were produced by immunoSEQ multiplex PCR, yet TCRdb's version contains in-frame clones alone and is incomplete. The sample records about 87,000 clones, roughly three quarters being singletons. The CDR3 sequence is 14 residues long. The V gene's germline CDR1 is MNHEY and CDR2 SMNVEV (reference sequence). V gave up 8 bases and J gave up 4 bases; unmatched junction bases: 11. The sequence was obtained from a woman aged 40 to 50 in good health and CMV-seronegative. Specimen: PBMCs. The chain carries TRBV27 and TRBJ2-7; 7 bases are a match to TRBD1. The DNA of the CDR3 is TGTGCCAGCGGGGGACAGAAAAAAGGATACGAGCAGTACTTC. Its translation: CASGGQKKGYEQYF.